The clone carrying this T cell receptor beta chain was detected a few times. TCRbeta library preparation incorporated unique molecular identifiers. TCRdb itself ran the PCR reads through MiXCR, one entry per CDR3 protein. The sample carries approximately 640,000 distinct CDR3 sequences, around 16% recorded once. CDR3 length equals 15 residues. The germline gives CDR1 SGHRS, CDR2 YFSETQ. V was clipped by 0 bases and J by 3 bases, with 11 bases between them. This specimen belongs to a study of T-cell reconstitution after alpha-beta-depleted transplantation in children. The chain links TRBV5-1 to TRBJ2-3; D gene ambiguous. This TCR was sampled from a human donor who donated a stem cell graft to a child with acute myeloid leukemia. Sequenced here: PBMCs from the stem cell graft donor, sampled from the stem cell graft. CDR3 region: CASSLDWVGTDTQYF. Written as DNA, the CDR3 is TGCGCCAGCAGCTTGGACTGGGTTGGAACAGATACGCAGTATTTT.